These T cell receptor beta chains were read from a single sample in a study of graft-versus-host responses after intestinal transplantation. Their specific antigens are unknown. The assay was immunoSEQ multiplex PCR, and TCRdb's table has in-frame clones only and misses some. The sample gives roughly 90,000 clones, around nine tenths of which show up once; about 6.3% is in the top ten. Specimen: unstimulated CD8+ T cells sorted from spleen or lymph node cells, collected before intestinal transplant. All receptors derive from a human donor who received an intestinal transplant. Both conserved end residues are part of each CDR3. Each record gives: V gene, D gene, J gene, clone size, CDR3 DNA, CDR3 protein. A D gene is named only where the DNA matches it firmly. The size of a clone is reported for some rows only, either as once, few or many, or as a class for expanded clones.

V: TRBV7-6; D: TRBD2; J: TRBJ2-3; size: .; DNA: TGTGCCAGCAGCTTAAATACGGGAGGGCCCACAGATACGCAGTATTTT; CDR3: CASSLNTGGPTDTQYF
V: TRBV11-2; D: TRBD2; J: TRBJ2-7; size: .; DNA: TGTGCCAGCAGCGGAGTAGCGGGAGGCTTCTCCTACGAGCAGTACTTC; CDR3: CASSGVAGGFSYEQYF
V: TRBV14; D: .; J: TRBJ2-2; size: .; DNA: TGTGCCAGCAGCCAAGAGGGCAGCCTGATCCCCGGGGAGCTGTTTTTT; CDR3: CASSQEGSLIPGELFF
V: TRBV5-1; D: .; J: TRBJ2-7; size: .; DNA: TGCGCCAGCAGCTTGGCCTCGCAGGACTCCTACGAGCAGTACTTC; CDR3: CASSLASQDSYEQYF
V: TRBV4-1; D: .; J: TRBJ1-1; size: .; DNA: TGCGCCAGCAGCCAAGTGGGAGGGAACACTGAAGCTTTCTTT; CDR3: CASSQVGGNTEAFF
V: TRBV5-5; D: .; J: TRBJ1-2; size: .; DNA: TGTGCCAGCAGCTTGTTTAGGGGCGGCTACACCTTC; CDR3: CASSLFRGGYTF
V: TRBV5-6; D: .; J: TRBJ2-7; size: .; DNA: TGTGCCAGCAGCTTGGGTGTGGGGCACTCTTACTACGAGCAGTACTTC; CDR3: CASSLGVGHSYYEQYF
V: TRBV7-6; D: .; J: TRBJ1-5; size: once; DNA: TGTGCCAGCAGCTCAGGGCTTGATCAGCCCCAGCATTTT; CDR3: CASSSGLDQPQHF
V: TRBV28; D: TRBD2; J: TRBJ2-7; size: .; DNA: TGTGCCAGCAGCCCGGGACTAGCGGGGACCTACGAGCAGTACTTC; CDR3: CASSPGLAGTYEQYF
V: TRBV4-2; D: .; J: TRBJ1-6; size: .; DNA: TGTGCCAGCAGCCAAGACGACGTTTTCTTT; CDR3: CASSQDDVFF
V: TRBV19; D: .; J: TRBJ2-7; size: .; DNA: TGTGCCAGTAGTATAGTTCCGGGACACGACGAGCAGTACTTC; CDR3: CASSIVPGHDEQYF
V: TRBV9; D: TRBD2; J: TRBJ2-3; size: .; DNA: TGTGCCAGCAGCGCCGGGACTAGCGGCGTTGGTGATACGCAGTATTTT; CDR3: CASSAGTSGVGDTQYF
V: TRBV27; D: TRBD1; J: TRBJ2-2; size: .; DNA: TGTGCCAGCAGTTTATCGGCAGGGGGATGGGGCACCGGGGAGCTGTTTTTT; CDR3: CASSLSAGGWGTGELFF
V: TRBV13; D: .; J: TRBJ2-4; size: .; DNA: TGTGCCAGCAGCTTCCAGGGGCTAAACGTCAAAAACATTCAGTACTTC; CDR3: CASSFQGLNVKNIQYF
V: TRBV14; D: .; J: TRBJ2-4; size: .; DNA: TGTGCCAGCAGCCGCACGGGGGCCGCGCCTCAGTACTTC; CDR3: CASSRTGAAPQYF
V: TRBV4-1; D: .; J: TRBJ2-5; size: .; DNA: TGCGCCAGCAGCCAACCCTGGACCCAAGAGACCCAGTACTTC; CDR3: CASSQPWTQETQYF
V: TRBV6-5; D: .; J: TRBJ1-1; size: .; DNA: TGTGCCAGCAGCCCACTATCCGACAGTTGGGCTTTCTTT; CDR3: CASSPLSDSWAFF
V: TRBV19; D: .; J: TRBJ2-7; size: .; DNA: TGTGCCAGTAGTATAGTCCCGGACATGTCCTACGAGCAGTACTTC; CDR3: CASSIVPDMSYEQYF
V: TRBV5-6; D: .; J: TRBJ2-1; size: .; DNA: TGTGCCAGCAGCTTAAGCGGACTCGACAATGAGCAGTTCTTC; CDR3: CASSLSGLDNEQFF
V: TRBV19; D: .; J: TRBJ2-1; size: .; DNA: TGTGCCAGTAGTATCGGGACTCTTTACAATGAGCAGTTCTTC; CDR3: CASSIGTLYNEQFF
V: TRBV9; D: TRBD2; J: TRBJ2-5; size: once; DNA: TGTGCCAGCAGCCACCGTAGAGGGGTTACTAGCGGGGGAATGGAGACCCAGTACTTC; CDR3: CASSHRRGVTSGGMETQYF
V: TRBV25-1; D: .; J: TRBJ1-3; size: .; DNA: TGTGCCAGCAGTGACTTGGGAGGGGGAAACACCATATATTTT; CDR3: CASSDLGGGNTIYF
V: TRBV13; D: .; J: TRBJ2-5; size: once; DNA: TGTGCCAGCAGCTTAGATCTCGGGGGACGAGAGACCCAGTACTTC; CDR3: CASSLDLGGRETQYF
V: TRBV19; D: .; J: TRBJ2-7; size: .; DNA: TGTGCCAGTAGTATAGGGCAGGTCGACGAGCAGTACTTC; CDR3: CASSIGQVDEQYF
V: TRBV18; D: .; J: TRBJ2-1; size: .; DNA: TGTGCCAGCTCACCCACCTCGTACAATGAGCAGTTCTTC; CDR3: CASSPTSYNEQFF
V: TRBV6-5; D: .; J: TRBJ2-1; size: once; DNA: TGTGCCAGCAGTTACTCGAAACAGGGATTTTACAATGAGCAGTTCTTC; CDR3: CASSYSKQGFYNEQFF
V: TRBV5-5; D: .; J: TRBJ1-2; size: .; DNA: TGTGCCAGCAGCTTCCGGGGCCGGGTTTGGCATGGCTACACCTTC; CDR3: CASSFRGRVWHGYTF
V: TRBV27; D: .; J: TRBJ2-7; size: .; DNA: TGTGCCAGCACCCCAGGGGGAGGGGGATACGAGCAGTACTTC; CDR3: CASTPGGGGYEQYF
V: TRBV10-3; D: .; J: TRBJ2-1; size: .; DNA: TGTGCCATCAGTGAGGCCAGCTACAATGAGCAGTTCTTC; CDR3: CAISEASYNEQFF
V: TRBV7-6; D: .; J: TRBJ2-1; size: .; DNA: TGTGCCAGCAGCTCCACTTCCGGGGAGAGCTCCTACAATGAGCAGTTCTTC; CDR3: CASSSTSGESSYNEQFF
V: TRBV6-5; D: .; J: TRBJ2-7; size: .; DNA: TGTGCCAGCAGTTCAGGGGCCTGGGGCTACGAGCAGTACTTC; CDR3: CASSSGAWGYEQYF
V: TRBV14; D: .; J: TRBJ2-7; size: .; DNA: TGTGCCAGCAGCCAAGATCAGCAAGCGACCTACGAGCAGTACTTC; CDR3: CASSQDQQATYEQYF
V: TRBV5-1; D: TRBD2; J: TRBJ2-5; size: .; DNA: TGCGCCAGCAGCTTGTTCCAGCGGGGGGCCGAGACCCAGTACTTC; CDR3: CASSLFQRGAETQYF
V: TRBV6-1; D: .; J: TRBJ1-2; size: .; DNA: TGTGCCAGCAGGCTACCTAACTATGGCTACACCTTC; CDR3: CASRLPNYGYTF
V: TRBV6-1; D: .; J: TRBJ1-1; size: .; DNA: TGTGCCAGCAGTTTACCCGGGATTGGCACTGAAGCTTTCTTT; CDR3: CASSLPGIGTEAFF
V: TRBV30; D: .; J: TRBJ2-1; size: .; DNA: TGTGCCTGGAGTGTACGTGGCACATACAATGAGCAGTTCTTC; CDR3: CAWSVRGTYNEQFF
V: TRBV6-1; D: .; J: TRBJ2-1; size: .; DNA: TGTGCCAGCAGGACGGCAAATTCCTACAATGAGCAGTTCTTC; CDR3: CASRTANSYNEQFF
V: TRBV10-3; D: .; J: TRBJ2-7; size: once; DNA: TGTGCCATCAGTGAGTCCCCTTCGGGGGAGCAGTACTTC; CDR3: CAISESPSGEQYF
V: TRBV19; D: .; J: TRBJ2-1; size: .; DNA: TGTGCCAGTAGTATAGGGGGACATGAGCAGTTCTTC; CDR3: CASSIGGHEQFF
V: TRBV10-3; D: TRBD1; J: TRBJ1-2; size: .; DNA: TGTGCCATCATCTCTTACGGGGGACAGGAGTTTGATGGCTACACCTTC; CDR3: CAIISYGGQEFDGYTF